Shown below are 22 T cell receptor beta chains from a single sample sequenced in a study of blood T cell repertoires in COVID-19. Produced via immunoSEQ multiplex PCR; TCRdb's table is partial and in-frame only. The sample includes a few hundred thousand clones, approximately 85% seen only once; the top ten take more than 2%. The source material was PBMCs or T cells enriched from blood (not recorded which). The receptors stem from a man aged 30 to 39 who had recovered from COVID-19.

This chain uses TRBV27 with TRBJ2-2, with 7 positions matching TRBD1. There are 14 residues in the CDR3. The ends lost 6 bases at V and 4 bases at J; junction bases unmatched: 5. Germline assignment: CDR1 MNHEY and CDR2 SMNVEV (reference sequence). The CDR3 DNA reads TGTGCCAGCAGAAGGGACAGAATCACCGGGGAGCTGTTTTTT. As protein: CASRRDRITGELFF.

This sequence joins TRBV12-5 and TRBJ2-3; D is uncertain. The V and J ends lost 5 bases and 6 bases respectively, with 9 bases between them. CDR1 LGHNT and CDR2 FRNRAP come from the germline V gene. The CDR3 is 12 amino acids. The CDR3 DNA reads as TGTGCTAGTGGTCCAGATACGGATACGCAGTATTTT. The encoded protein is CASGPDTDTQYF.

This chain joins TRBV19 and TRBJ1-2; D gene ambiguous. This CDR3 contains 11 residues. Looked up from germline, CDR1 is LNHDA and CDR2 is SQIVND (reference sequence). With 8 bases removed from V and 8 bases from J, the gap between germline ends came to 12 bases. The CDR3 DNA reads as TGTGCCAGTCGGTATACGAGAGGCTACACCTTC. This gives the protein CASRYTRGYTF. The full variable domain, in which reference TRBV19 and TRBJ1-2 provide the parts outside the CDR3, is DGGITQSPKYLFRKEGQNVTLSCEQNLNHDAMYWYRQDPGQGLRLIYYSQIVNDFQKGDIAEGYSVSREKKESFPLTVTSAQKNPTAFYLCASRYTRGYTFGSGTRLTVV.

The chain uses TRBV7-2 and TRBJ2-3, with D perhaps matching TRBD1 (5 bases). CDR1 and CDR2 (germline): SGHTA, FQGNSA. CDR3 size: 15 residues. The ends were cut back, 5 bases at V and 1 base at J, with 13 bases in the middle. DNA of the CDR3: TGTGCCAGCAGCCTTAGATGGGGCCGCACAGATACGCAGTATTTT. Its translation: CASSLRWGRTDTQYF.

The chain carries TRBV9 and TRBJ1-1; 9 bases are a match to TRBD1. Germline V CDR1 and CDR2: SGDLS, YYNGEE. The J segment lost 3 bases and the V segment lost 4 bases, leaving 7 bases of the junction unmatched. CDR3 length equals 15 residues. CDR3 protein: CASSPSGTGHTEAFF. The DNA for the CDR3 is TGTGCCAGCAGCCCTTCCGGGACAGGGCACACTGAAGCTTTCTTT.

This clone was seen once. The rearrangement uses TRBV2 and TRBJ1-2; D remains ambiguous. V lost 2 bases to trimming and J lost 0 bases, with 16 bases between them. Germline V gene lookup returns CDR1 SNHLY and CDR2 FYNNEI. The CDR3 runs to 17 residues. CDR3 nucleotide sequence: TGTGCCAGCAGTGAATCAAAGGAGGTCGGGACTAACTATGGCTACACCTTC. This encodes CASSESKEVGTNYGYTF. Together with reference TRBV2 and TRBJ1-2, the CDR3 gives the full variable domain: EPEVTQTPSHQVTQMGQEVILRCVPISNHLYFYWYRQILGQKVEFLVSFYNNEISEKSEIFDDQFSVERPDGSNFTLKIRSTKLEDSAMYFCASSESKEVGTNYGYTFGSGTRLTVV.

The chain links TRBV27 to TRBJ1-2; D unclear. V was pared by 5 bases and J by 6 bases, with 19 bases between. Per germline, CDR1 MNHEY and CDR2 SMNVEV (reference sequence). The CDR3 covers 15 residues. The CDR3 loop reads CASSRGGSKSHGYTF. For the CDR3, the DNA is TGTGCCAGCAGTAGAGGTGGCTCCAAAAGCCATGGCTACACCTTC.

The chain is built from TRBV11-2 and TRBJ1-5, with unresolved D. V shed 6 bases and J shed 0 bases, with 6 bases lying between them. The CDR3 has 13 residues. CDR1 SGHAT and CDR2 FQNNGV come from the germline V gene. DNA of the CDR3: TGTGCCAGCAGTCGGGATAGCAATCAGCCCCAGCATTTT. Its protein product is CASSRDSNQPQHF.

The V gene is TRBV30, the J gene TRBJ2-7; 7 bases agree with TRBD1. This CDR3 region has 14 residues. V shed 5 bases, J shed 4 bases, and the junction held 11 bases outside the gene matches. The germline gives CDR1 GTSNPN, CDR2 SVGIG (reference sequence). CDR3: CAWGTSGTDYEQYF. The CDR3 region has the DNA TGTGCCTGGGGTACCTCCGGGACAGATTACGAGCAGTACTTC.

The gene calls are TRBV6-5 and TRBJ2-7; 10 positions match TRBD2. The CDR3 spans 13 residues. Per germline, CDR1 MNHEY and CDR2 SVGAGI. Trimming took 10 bases from V and 2 from J; bases not matched to a gene: 5. CDR3 region: CATLAGAPYEQYF. In nucleotides, the CDR3 is TGTGCCACCCTAGCGGGGGCTCCCTACGAGCAGTACTTC.

This chain connects TRBV4-3 to TRBJ1-1; no clear D gene. This CDR3 comprises 15 residues. The V end lost 4 bases, the J end lost 12 bases, and 24 bases lay between the germline ends. Germline CDR1 reads LGHNA; CDR2 reads YSLEER. CDR3 sequence: CASSPKGTGDPITFF. DNA of the CDR3: TGCGCCAGCAGCCCTAAAGGTACGGGAGACCCGATAACTTTCTTT.

This rearrangement joins TRBV29-1 to TRBJ2-7, with D maybe TRBD1 (5 bases). Germline lookup yields CDR1 SQVTM and CDR2 ANQGSEA. The CDR3 has 12 amino acids. Trimming removed 4 bases at V and 3 bases at J, with 10 bases between. The CDR3 protein is CSVADQGYEQYF. For the CDR3, the DNA is TGCAGCGTTGCCGATCAGGGCTACGAGCAGTACTTC.

The chain recombines TRBV19 with TRBJ2-7; D is perhaps TRBD1 (6 bases). CDR1 and CDR2 from the germline V gene are LNHDA and SQIVND (reference sequence). The CDR3 sequence is 15 residues long. V lost 3 bases and J 3 bases, leaving 15 bases between the germline ends. The CDR3 spells CASSITGKTFYEQYF. The CDR3 region has the DNA TGTGCCAGTAGTATTACAGGGAAAACCTTCTACGAGCAGTACTTC.

This chain uses TRBV27 with TRBJ1-2; 9 positions match TRBD1. Germline V gives CDR1 MNHEY, CDR2 SMNVEV (reference sequence). With 6 bases clipped from V and 7 bases from J, the junction kept 18 bases outside the gene matches. The CDR3 extends over 17 amino acids. CDR3 sequence: CASRQTSIGQGYFGYTF. DNA for the CDR3: TGTGCCAGCAGACAAACATCGATCGGACAGGGGTATTTTGGCTACACCTTC.

The chain has TRBV7-6 and TRBJ2-7, with D hard to call. V was pared by 5 bases and J by 4 bases, with 18 bases between. The CDR3 sequence is 15 residues long. The germline V gene has CDR1 SGHVS and CDR2 FNYEAQ. The CDR3 DNA reads TGTGCCAGCAGCCCCCGGGTAGCTAGGTCGTACGAGCAGTACTTC. Residues: CASSPRVARSYEQYF.

This sequence joins TRBV28 and TRBJ2-2, with TRBD1 matching over 9 bases. V lost 6 bases to trimming and J lost 2 bases; unmatched junction nucleotides: 4. Germline CDR1 and CDR2: MDHEN and SYDVKM. The CDR3 loop spans 15 amino acids. Here the CDR3 DNA reads TGTGCCAGCAGGCTGGGACAGGGAAACACCGGGGAGCTGTTTTTT. This translates into CASRLGQGNTGELFF.

This sequence joins TRBV6-2 or TRBV6-3 and TRBJ2-7; the D is unclear. Trimming removed 2 bases at V and 0 bases at J, with 5 bases between. CDR1 and CDR2 from the germline V gene are MNHEY and SVGEGT. The CDR3 length is 13 residues. CDR3 in amino acids: CASSYTGSYEQYF. The CDR3 DNA follows: TGTGCCAGCAGTTACACTGGCTCCTACGAGCAGTACTTC.

The chain combines TRBV3-1 (or the pseudogene TRBV3-2) with TRBJ1-2; TRBD1 matches at 7 bases. Germline loops: CDR1 LGHDT, CDR2 YNNKEL (reference sequence). The CDR3 is 14 residues long. Trimming cost V 2 bases and J 8 bases; bases outside gene matches: 8. CDR3 sequence (DNA): TGTGCCAGCAGCCAACGCGGGACAGCCTCCGGCTACACCTTC. Translation: CASSQRGTASGYTF.

The chain joins TRBV6-4 to TRBJ2-7, with 7 positions matching TRBD1. This CDR3 is built from 14 residues. Germline values: CDR1 MRHNA, CDR2 SNTAGT. The junction had 7 bases not matched to a gene; V was cut back by 5 bases and J by 3 bases. CDR3 coding DNA: TGTGCCAGCAGTAACCGGGACAGCCTCTACGAGCAGTACTTC. This translates into CASSNRDSLYEQYF.

The chain is built from TRBV10-3 and TRBJ1-2; TRBD1 aligns across 7 bases. The length of the CDR3 is 17 residues. Germline V gives CDR1 ENHRY, CDR2 SYGVKD. Germline trimming cut 5 bases from V and 2 bases from J; bases unmatched to any gene: 14. Written as DNA, the CDR3 is TGTGCCATCAGTTCCCCGGGGACAGTCTCGACAAACTATGGCTACACCTTC. It is translated as CAISSPGTVSTNYGYTF.

This sequence joins TRBV10-3 and TRBJ1-6, with D possibly TRBD1 on 6 matching bases. Germline CDR1 ENHRY, CDR2 SYGVKD. Deletions cut 6 bases from V and 6 bases from J, with 18 bases between. The CDR3 runs to 16 residues. The CDR3 DNA reads TGTGCCATCAGCAACTTTGAAAGAGGGGGTAATTCACCCCTCCACTTT. Its protein is CAISNFERGGNSPLHF.

The V gene is TRBV7-9, the J gene TRBJ1-3, with D unclear. The CDR3 is 14 amino acids. V was clipped by 1 base and J by 8 bases, with 12 bases between them. Germline V gene lookup returns CDR1 SEHNR and CDR2 FQNEAQ (reference sequence). The chain's CDR3 is CASSLDGLADTIYF. DNA of the CDR3: TGTGCCAGCAGCTTAGATGGCCTCGCGGACACCATATATTTT.